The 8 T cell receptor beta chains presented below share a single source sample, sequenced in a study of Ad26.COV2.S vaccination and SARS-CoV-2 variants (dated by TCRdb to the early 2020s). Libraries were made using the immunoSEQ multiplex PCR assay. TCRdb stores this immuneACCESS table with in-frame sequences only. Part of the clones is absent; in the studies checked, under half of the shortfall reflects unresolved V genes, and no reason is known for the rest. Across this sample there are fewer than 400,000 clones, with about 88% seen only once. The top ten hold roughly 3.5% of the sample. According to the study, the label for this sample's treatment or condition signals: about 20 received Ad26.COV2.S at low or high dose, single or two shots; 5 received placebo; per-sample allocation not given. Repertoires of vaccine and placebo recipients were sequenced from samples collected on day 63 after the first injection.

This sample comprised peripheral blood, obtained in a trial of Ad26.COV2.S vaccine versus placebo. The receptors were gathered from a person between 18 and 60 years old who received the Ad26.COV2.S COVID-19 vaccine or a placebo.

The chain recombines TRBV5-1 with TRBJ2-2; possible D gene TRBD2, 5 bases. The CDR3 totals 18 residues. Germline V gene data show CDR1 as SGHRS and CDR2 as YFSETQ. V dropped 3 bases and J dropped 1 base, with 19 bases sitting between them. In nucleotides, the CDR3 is TGCGCCAGCAGCTCGGCCGGGATTATCGTCGTGAACACCGGGGAGCTGTTTTTT. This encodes CASSSAGIIVVNTGELFF.

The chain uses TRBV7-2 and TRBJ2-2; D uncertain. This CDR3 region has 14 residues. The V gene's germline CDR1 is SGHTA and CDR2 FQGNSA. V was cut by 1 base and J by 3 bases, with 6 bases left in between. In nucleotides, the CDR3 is TGTGCCAGCAGCTTAGGTACCTACACCGGGGAGCTGTTTTTT. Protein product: CASSLGTYTGELFF.

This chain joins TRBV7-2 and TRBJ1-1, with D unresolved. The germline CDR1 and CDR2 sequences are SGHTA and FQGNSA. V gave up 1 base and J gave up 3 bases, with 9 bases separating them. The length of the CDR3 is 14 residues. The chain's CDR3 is CASSLVPRDTEAFF. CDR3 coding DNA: TGTGCCAGCAGCTTAGTTCCGAGGGACACTGAAGCTTTCTTT. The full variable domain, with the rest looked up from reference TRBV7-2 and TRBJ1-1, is GAGVSQSPSNKVTEKGKDVELRCDPISGHTALYWYRQSLGQGLEFLIYFQGNSAPDKSGLPSDRFSAERTGGSVSTLTIQRTQQEDSAVYLCASSLVPRDTEAFFGQGTRLTVV.

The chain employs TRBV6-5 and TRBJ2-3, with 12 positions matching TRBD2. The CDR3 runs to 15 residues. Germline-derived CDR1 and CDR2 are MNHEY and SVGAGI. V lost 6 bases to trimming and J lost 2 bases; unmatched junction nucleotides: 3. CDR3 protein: CASRPSGGATDTQYF. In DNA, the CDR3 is TGTGCCAGCAGACCTAGCGGGGGGGCCACAGATACGCAGTATTTT.

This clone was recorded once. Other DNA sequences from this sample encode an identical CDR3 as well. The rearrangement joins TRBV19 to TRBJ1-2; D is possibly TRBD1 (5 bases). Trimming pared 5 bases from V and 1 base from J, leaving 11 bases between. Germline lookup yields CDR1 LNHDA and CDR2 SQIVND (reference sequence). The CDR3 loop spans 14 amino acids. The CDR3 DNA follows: TGTGCCAGTAGTCTGCGACAGAATAACTATGGCTACACCTTC. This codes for CASSLRQNNYGYTF. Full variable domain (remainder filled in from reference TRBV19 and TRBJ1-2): DGGITQSPKYLFRKEGQNVTLSCEQNLNHDAMYWYRQDPGQGLRLIYYSQIVNDFQKGDIAEGYSVSREKKESFPLTVTSAQKNPTAFYLCASSLRQNNYGYTFGSGTRLTVV.

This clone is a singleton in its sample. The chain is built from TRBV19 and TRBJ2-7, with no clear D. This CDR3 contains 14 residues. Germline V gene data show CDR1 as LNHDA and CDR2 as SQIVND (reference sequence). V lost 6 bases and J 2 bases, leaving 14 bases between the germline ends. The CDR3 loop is CASSDLMDAYEQYF. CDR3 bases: TGTGCCAGTAGCGATTTAATGGACGCCTACGAGCAGTACTTC.

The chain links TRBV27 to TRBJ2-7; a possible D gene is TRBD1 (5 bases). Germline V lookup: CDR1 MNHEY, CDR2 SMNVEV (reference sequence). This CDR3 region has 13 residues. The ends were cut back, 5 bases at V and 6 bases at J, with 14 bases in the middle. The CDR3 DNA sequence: TGTGCCAGCAGTCCCCGGTGGGGCGGCGAGCAGTACTTC. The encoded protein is CASSPRWGGEQYF.

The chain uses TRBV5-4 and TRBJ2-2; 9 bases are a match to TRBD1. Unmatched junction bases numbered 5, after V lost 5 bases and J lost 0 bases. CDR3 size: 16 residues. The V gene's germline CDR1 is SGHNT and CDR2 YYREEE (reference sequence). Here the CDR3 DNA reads TGTGCCAGCAGACGAACAGGGGGCGCGAACACCGGGGAGCTGTTTTTT. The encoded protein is CASRRTGGANTGELFF.